This is a list of T cell receptor beta chains from one sample in a study of shared clonotypes between healthy human individuals. Only in-frame clones appear in the TCRdb table, and some are missing; sequencing was by immunoSEQ multiplex PCR. The table shows roughly 1,600,000 clones, with about 98.5% occurring only once. The sequenced sample was naive CD4+ T cells sorted from blood. The source of these receptors is a man younger than 45 in good health. The CDR3 runs from the conserved cysteine through the conserved F or W. Some rows mark clone size as missing; the rest say once, few, many or name a class of expanded clone.

>TRBV2|once|TRBJ2-5
CASSEALGGQTQYF
>TRBV7-9|-|TRBJ2-3
CASSLRRQDTDTQYF
>TRBV18|once|TRBJ1-3
CASSPILHSSGNTIYF
>TRBV18|-|TRBJ2-7
CASSPVLGEQYF
>TRBV27|-|TRBJ1-5
CASSFARASNQPQHF
>TRBV5-1|once|TRBJ1-1
CASSLGWGSLNTEAFF
>TRBV2|-|TRBJ2-1
CASRMTGGTSSGEQFF
>TRBV10-1|-|TRBJ2-5
CASSVRFGPGETQYF
>TRBV7-2|-|TRBJ2-1
CASSLGKGGSKNEQFF
>TRBV18|-|TRBJ1-5
CASSPFSGAGGNQPQHF
>TRBV20-1|-|TRBJ1-1
CSARGGTEAFF
>TRBV2|-|TRBJ2-1
CASIWGNEQFF
>TRBV30|few|TRBJ1-2
CAWTYFAYGYTF
>TRBV6-5|-|TRBJ2-7
CASSYHGKTYEQYF
>TRBV4-3|-|TRBJ1-1
CASSQGTGQRFTEAFF
>TRBV11-2|-|TRBJ2-3
CASSRTSGASTDTQYF
>TRBV5-4|-|TRBJ2-1
CASSLAGGPFDEQFF
>TRBV18|-|TRBJ2-5
CASSPNRQLLETQYF
>TRBV19|-|TRBJ2-3
CASTGTSGRSRTDTQYF
>TRBV7-9|-|TRBJ2-1
CASSLQRTGHNEQFF
>TRBV7-2|-|TRBJ1-3
CASSTRAAISGNTIYF
>TRBV7-9|-|TRBJ2-2
CASSLRQGVSVAELFF
>TRBV5-1|-|TRBJ2-7
CASRRGGSYEQYF
>TRBV9|-|TRBJ1-2
CAIHGGNYGYTF
>TRBV18|-|TRBJ1-1
CASSPGVGRTEAFF
>TRBV18|once|TRBJ1-1
CASSPKTGSEAFF
>TRBV5-1|-|TRBJ2-2
CASSLPPTSGTGELFF
>TRBV5-1|-|TRBJ1-1
CASSLIGEFGNTEAFF
>TRBV18|-|TRBJ1-1
CASSPRTVATEAFF
>TRBV2|-|TRBJ1-5
CASTTSSNQPQHF
>TRBV7-3|-|TRBJ1-1
CASKRGGRVVNTEAFF
>TRBV19|-|TRBJ2-7
CASSNPGQTYEQYF
>TRBV29-1|-|TRBJ2-5
CSVGTNQETQYF
>TRBV6-5|-|TRBJ2-5
CASRTSGPRETQYF
>TRBV9|-|TRBJ2-3
CASSATSGNTDTQYF
>TRBV27|-|TRBJ2-3
CASSLQRRLGAGDTQYF
>TRBV4-3|-|TRBJ2-1
CASSQISAGGPFNEQFF
>TRBV2|-|TRBJ2-1
CASSSAGTSVVSVEQFF
>TRBV6-6|-|TRBJ2-7
CASSQDRAYEQYF
>TRBV6-1|-|TRBJ2-2
CASSRVNGELFF